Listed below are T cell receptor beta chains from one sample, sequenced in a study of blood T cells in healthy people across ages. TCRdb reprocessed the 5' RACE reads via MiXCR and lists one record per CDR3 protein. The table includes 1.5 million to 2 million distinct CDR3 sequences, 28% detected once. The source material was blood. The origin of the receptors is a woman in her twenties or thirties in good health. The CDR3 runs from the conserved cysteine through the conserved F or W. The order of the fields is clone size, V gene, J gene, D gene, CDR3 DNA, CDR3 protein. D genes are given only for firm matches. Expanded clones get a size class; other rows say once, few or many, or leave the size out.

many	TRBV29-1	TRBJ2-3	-	TGCAGCGTGGCCGGGACACTCGTTACCTCAGATACGCAGTATTTT	CSVAGTLVTSDTQYF
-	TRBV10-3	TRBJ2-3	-	TGTGCCATCAGTGAGTCGGCGAGGGGGAGTACAGATACGCAGTATTTT	CAISESARGSTDTQYF
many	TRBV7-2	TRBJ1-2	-	TGTGCCAGCAGACTAGGACCGGCAAAGGAGGGCTACACCTTC	CASRLGPAKEGYTF
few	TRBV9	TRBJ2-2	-	TGTGCCAGCAGCGCCAGCCCCCCCACCGGGGAGCTGTTTTTT	CASSASPPTGELFF
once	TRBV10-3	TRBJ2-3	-	TGTACCATCAGTGAGCTGGACGCCCTTGATGCGCAGTATTTT	CTISELDALDAQYF
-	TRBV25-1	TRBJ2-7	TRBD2	TGTGCCAGCAGAGAAGCGGGAGTTCGCGCCGAGCAGTACTTC	CASREAGVRAEQYF
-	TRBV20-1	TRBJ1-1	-	TGCAGTGCTAGTAGGGGGGGCACCGTGGGCACTGAAGCTTTCTTT	CSASRGGTVGTEAFF
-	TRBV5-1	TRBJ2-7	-	TGCGCCAGCAGCTCCGACAGGATCAATGAGCAGTACTTC	CASSSDRINEQYF
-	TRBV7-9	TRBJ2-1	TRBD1	TGTACCAGCAGCTTGGGACAGGCTAGGAATGAGCAGTTCTTC	CTSSLGQARNEQFF
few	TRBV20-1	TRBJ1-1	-	TGCAGTGCCGGTAGAAGGACATCGAACACTGAAGCTTTCTTT	CSAGRRTSNTEAFF
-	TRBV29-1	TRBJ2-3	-	TGCAGCGTTGAGGATTGGACTATCACAAGCACAGATACGCAGTATTTT	CSVEDWTITSTDTQYF
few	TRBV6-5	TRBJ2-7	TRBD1	TGTGCCAGCGGGAGTCCCGGGACAGGCTCCTACGAGCAGTACTTC	CASGSPGTGSYEQYF
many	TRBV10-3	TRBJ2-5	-	TGTGCCATCAGAGGACGGACTCAAGAGACCCAGTACTTC	CAIRGRTQETQYF
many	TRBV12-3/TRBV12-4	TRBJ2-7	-	TGTGCCAGCAGTTTAGCGCGGCCAGGGGAATACTACGAGCAGTACTTC	CASSLARPGEYYEQYF
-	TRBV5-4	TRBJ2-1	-	TGTGCCAGCAGCTATGACAGTAGGAACAATGAGCAGTTCTTC	CASSYDSRNNEQFF
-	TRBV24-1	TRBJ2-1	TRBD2	TGTGCCACCATTAGCGGGAGCAATGAGCAGTTCTTC	CATISGSNEQFF
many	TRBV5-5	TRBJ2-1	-	TGTGCCAGCAGCGGGGGTGCTGGGAACGTGGGGCAGTTCTTC	CASSGGAGNVGQFF
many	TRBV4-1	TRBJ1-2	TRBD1	TGCGCCAGCAGCCAAAGTCGGACAGGGCTCGGCTACACCTTC	CASSQSRTGLGYTF
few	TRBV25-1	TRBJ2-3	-	TGTGCCAGCAGTGACGGGCGGAGAGGGGAAGATACGCAGTATTTT	CASSDGRRGEDTQYF
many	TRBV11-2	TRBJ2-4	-	TGTGCCAGCAGCTCCCTGACGGACACTACGAAAAACATTCAGTACTTC	CASSSLTDTTKNIQYF
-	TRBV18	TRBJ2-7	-	TGTGCCAGCTCACCAACCAGGATCTACGAGCAGTACTTC	CASSPTRIYEQYF
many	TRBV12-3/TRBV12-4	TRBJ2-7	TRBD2	TGTGCCAGCAGTCCTAGTCTCTCTAGCGGCTCCTACGAGCAGTACTTC	CASSPSLSSGSYEQYF
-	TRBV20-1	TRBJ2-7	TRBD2	TGCAGTGCTAAACGGCCTAGCGGAGGAGAGACTCAGTACTTC	CSAKRPSGGETQYF
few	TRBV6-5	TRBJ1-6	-	TGTGCCAGCAGTATCACGGGGGGTGATTCACCCCTCCACTTT	CASSITGGDSPLHF
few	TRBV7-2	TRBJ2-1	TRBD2	TGTGCCAGCAGGGCAGGACTAGCGGGAACCGAGCAGTTCTTC	CASRAGLAGTEQFF
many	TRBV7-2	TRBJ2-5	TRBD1	TGTGCCAGCAGCAGGTTTGGGACAGGGGGCATAGAGACCCAGTACTTC	CASSRFGTGGIETQYF
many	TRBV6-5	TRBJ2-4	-	TGTGCCAGCAGTTACTCCCCGGGGAAGGCATTAGCCAAAAACATTCAGTACTTC	CASSYSPGKALAKNIQYF
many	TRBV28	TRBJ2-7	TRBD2	TGTGCCAGCTATCCGGGACTAGCGGTCCGCAGCCACGAGCAGTACTTC	CASYPGLAVRSHEQYF
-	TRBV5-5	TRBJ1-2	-	TGTGCCAGCAGCTTGGACCTCGCGTATGGCTACACCTTC	CASSLDLAYGYTF
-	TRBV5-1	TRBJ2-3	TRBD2	TGCGCCAGCAGCTTGACTAGCGGAGCAGTGGCAGATACGCAGTATTTT	CASSLTSGAVADTQYF
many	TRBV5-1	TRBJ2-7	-	TGCGCCAGCAGCTTGGGATCAGGAAGCTACGAGCAGTACTTC	CASSLGSGSYEQYF
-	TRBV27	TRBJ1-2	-	TGTGCCAGCAGTTTATCTGGGGTTGATGGCTACACCTTC	CASSLSGVDGYTF
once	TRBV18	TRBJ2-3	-	TGTGCCAGCTCCGAATTTGAAGGTGCGGATACGCAGTATTTT	CASSEFEGADTQYF
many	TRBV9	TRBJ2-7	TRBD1	TGTGCCAGCAGCGTAGAGGGCTCGGGACAGGGCACCTACGAGCAGTACTTC	CASSVEGSGQGTYEQYF
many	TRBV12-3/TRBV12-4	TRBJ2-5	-	TGTGCCAGCCATCCTGGGGATGTAGAGACCCAGTACTTC	CASHPGDVETQYF
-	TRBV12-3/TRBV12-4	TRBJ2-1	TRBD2	TGTGCCAGCACCCCGGGACTAATACAAGAGACCCAGTTCTTC	CASTPGLIQETQFF
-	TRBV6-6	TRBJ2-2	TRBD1	TGTGCCAGCAGTACAGGGGGCAAGAACACCGGGGAGCTGTTTTTT	CASSTGGKNTGELFF
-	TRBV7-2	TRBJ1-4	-	TGTGCCAGCAGCCCAGTCTCCGCTGGGGGAGAAAAACTGTTTTTT	CASSPVSAGGEKLFF
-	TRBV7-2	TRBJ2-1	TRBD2	TGTGCCAGCAGCGACGTGCGGACTAGCGGGTATGGTGCTGAGCAGTTCTTC	CASSDVRTSGYGAEQFF
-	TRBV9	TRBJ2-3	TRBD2	TGTGCCAGCAGCCCCCGGGACTTCAACGGGGGGGATACGCAGTATTTT	CASSPRDFNGGDTQYF
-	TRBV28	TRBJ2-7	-	TGTGCCAGCAGCGATACCGGGACGGTGTACGAGCAGCACTTC	CASSDTGTVYEQHF
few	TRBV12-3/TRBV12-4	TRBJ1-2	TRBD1	TGTGCCAGCAGTTTTGGGACAGGGGCTGAAGGCTACACCTTC	CASSFGTGAEGYTF
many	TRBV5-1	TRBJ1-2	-	TGCGCCAGCAGCTTGTCGACGGAAAACTATGGCTACACCTTC	CASSLSTENYGYTF
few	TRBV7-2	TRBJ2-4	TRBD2	TGTGCCAGCAGCTTAGACGGGACTAGCGGGGCACTAGCCAAAAACATTCAGTACTTC	CASSLDGTSGALAKNIQYF
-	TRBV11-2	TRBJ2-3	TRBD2	TGTGCCAGCAGCTTAGGGGCTAGCGGGTTACGCACAGATACGCAGTATTTT	CASSLGASGLRTDTQYF
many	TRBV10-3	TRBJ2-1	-	TGTGCCATCAGTGAGGGTAGCAACGATTATAATGAGCAGTTCTTC	CAISEGSNDYNEQFF
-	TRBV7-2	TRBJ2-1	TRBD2	TGTGCCAGCAGCCCTTCCTTGGGCGGGAGCTCCTACAATGAGCAGTTCTTC	CASSPSLGGSSYNEQFF
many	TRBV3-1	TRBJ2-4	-	TGTGCCAGCAGCCAACTGGCCAAAAACATTCAGTACTTC	CASSQLAKNIQYF
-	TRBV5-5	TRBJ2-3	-	TGTGCCAGCCATGAATGGATGCTCACCACAGATACGCAGTATTTT	CASHEWMLTTDTQYF
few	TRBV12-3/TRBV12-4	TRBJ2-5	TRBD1	TGTGCCAGCAGTTTCCCCGGGACAGAAGAGACCCAGTACTTC	CASSFPGTEETQYF
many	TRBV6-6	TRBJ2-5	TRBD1	TGTGCCAGCAAACGCGCCGGACAGGGCCGGGAGACCCAGTACTTC	CASKRAGQGRETQYF